The 23 T cell receptor beta chains reported below all come from one sample, sequenced in a study of CXCR3-negative and CXCR3-positive naive CD8 T cells. 5' RACE with UMI labels generated the TRB cDNA libraries. Following a re-call of the 5' RACE reads, TCRdb has one entry per CDR3 protein and lacks DNA. This table lists around 3,500 distinct CDR3 sequences. The sequenced sample consisted of naive CXCR3- CD8+ T cells from blood. Subset defined: CD45RO-CCR7+CD27+CD95- naive CD8+ T cells lacking CXCR3 (TNR3-). All receptors derive from a human donor in good health. Some clones in this sample may be carry-over from other donors' samples.

This clonotype registers medium-sized by frequency. The genes are TRBV5-1 and TRBJ1-6. The germline V gene has CDR1 SGHRS and CDR2 YFSETQ. The CDR3 extends over 14 amino acids. This CDR3 is CASSVDRVNSPLHF. Together with reference TRBV5-1 and TRBJ1-6, the CDR3 gives the full variable domain: KAGVTQTPRYLIKTRGQQVTLSCSPISGHRSVSWYQQTPGQGLQFLFEYFSETQRNKGNFPGRFSGRQFSNSRSEMNVSTLELGDSALYLCASSVDRVNSPLHFGNGTRLTVT.

V is TRBV11-1 and J is TRBJ1-2; the D gene TCRdb calls, TRBD1, cannot be checked with no DNA. CDR3 length: 15 residues. Germline CDR1 reads SGHAT; CDR2 reads FQDESV (reference sequence). CDR3: CASSFPQGPLYGYTF.

The CDR3 spells CASSQGIGVYEQYF. The rearrangement uses TRBV4-1 and TRBJ2-7; absent DNA, TCRdb's TRBD1 call cannot be checked. The CDR3 consists of 14 residues. CDR1 and CDR2 from the germline V gene are MGHRA and YSYEKL.

Its frequency marks this clonotype as medium-sized. The rearrangement uses TRBV29-1 and TRBJ2-1; TCRdb lists TRBD1, though no DNA is available to test this call. The CDR3 spans 18 residues. Germline V CDR1 and CDR2: SQVTM, ANQGSEA. CDR3 sequence reads: CSVEDRQGPLLLYNEQFF.

This clonotype counts as medium-sized (0.01 to 0.1%) by frequency. This chain uses TRBV11-3 with TRBJ2-7. The CDR3 covers 14 residues. The germline CDR1 and CDR2 sequences are SGHNT and YENEEA. This chain's CDR3 is CASSSDRSSYEQYF.

By frequency, this clonotype is medium-sized. V and J are TRBV7-2 and TRBJ2-4; TCRdb indicates TRBD1, and absent DNA this call remains unverified. The CDR3 contains 13 residues. Per germline, CDR1 SGHTA and CDR2 FQGNSA. The CDR3 is CARSGQGVNIQYF.

This chain joins TRBV4-2 and TRBJ2-1. The length of the CDR3 is 13 residues. Germline values: CDR1 LGHNA, CDR2 YNFKEQ. The chain's CDR3 is CASSQVVRDEQFF.

The chain couples TRBV10-1 to TRBJ2-1. CDR3 length: 15 residues. Germline loops: CDR1 WNHNN, CDR2 SYGVQD (reference sequence). CDR3 residues: CASSSGQELYNEQFF.

The rearrangement uses TRBV29-1 and TRBJ2-3; the D call from TCRdb, TRBD2, cannot be confirmed without DNA. The CDR3 extends over 16 amino acids. Germline assignment: CDR1 SQVTM and CDR2 ANQGSEA. This CDR3 is CSVAGTSDGSTDTQYF.

J is TRBJ2-5 and V is TRBV29-1; the TCRdb call, TRBD1, lacks DNA for checking. Per the germline V gene, CDR1 is SQVTM and CDR2 is ANQGSEA. This CDR3 has 15 amino acids. CDR3 in amino acids: CSALTGQGVQETQYF.

This clonotype is labeled medium-sized (0.01 to 0.1%) based on frequency. This chain uses TRBV7-9 with TRBJ1-2; TCRdb calls TRBD1, which cannot be checked without DNA. The CDR3 is 15 amino acids. The germline gives CDR1 SEHNR, CDR2 FQNEAQ (reference sequence). The CDR3 protein is CASSLYREANYGYTF.

The V call is TRBV6-2 or TRBV6-3, the J call TRBJ1-1; TCRdb picks TRBD1, but there is no DNA to check that call. This CDR3 contains 15 residues. Germline loops: CDR1 MNHEY, CDR2 SVGEGT. The CDR3 sequence: CASSPRQGPGTEAFF.

This clonotype registers medium-sized by frequency. The chain is built from TRBV27 and TRBJ1-5. The CDR3 contains 14 residues. Germline assignment: CDR1 MNHEY and CDR2 SMNVEV (reference sequence). The CDR3 sequence: CASSLRGPYQPQHF.

The CDR3 sequence: CSVVEPFGAFF. The chain joins TRBV29-1 to TRBJ1-1. The CDR3 covers 11 residues. Germline V lookup: CDR1 SQVTM, CDR2 ANQGSEA. Looking up the rest from reference TRBV29-1 and TRBJ1-1 gives the full variable domain: SAVISQKPSRDICQRGTSLTIQCQVDSQVTMMFWYRQQPGQSLTLIATANQGSEATYESGFVIDKFPISRPNLTFSTLTVSNMSPEDSSIYLCSVVEPFGAFFGQGTRLTVV.

This clonotype is labeled medium-sized based on frequency. The chain joins TRBV6-5 to TRBJ2-3; with no DNA, the TCRdb D assignment of TRBD2 cannot be verified. In germline, CDR1 is MNHEY, CDR2 SVGAGI. The CDR3 contains 14 residues. CDR3 region: CASRQAVGTDTQYF.

The chain employs TRBV2 and TRBJ1-5; TCRdb indicates TRBD1, and absent DNA this call remains unverified. The CDR3 consists of 15 residues. CDR1 SNHLY and CDR2 FYNNEI come from the germline V gene. The chain's CDR3 is CASSVLGQGNQPQHF.

This clonotype shows up as large (0.1 to 1%) by frequency. The V gene is TRBV5-1, the J gene TRBJ1-1. CDR3 length equals 15 residues. CDR1 is SGHRS and CDR2 is YFSETQ in the germline V gene. The CDR3 reads CASSWRLDGDTEAFF.

The chain combines TRBV20-1 with TRBJ1-5; the TCRdb D gene call, TRBD1, has no DNA to confirm it. Germline V lookup: CDR1 DFQATT, CDR2 SNEGSKA (reference sequence). The CDR3 covers 13 residues. This chain's CDR3 is CSASRDRGQPQHF.

Frequency places this clonotype as large (0.1 to 1%). V and J are TRBV19 and TRBJ2-1. The CDR3 runs 16 residues. Looked up from germline, CDR1 is LNHDA and CDR2 is SQIVND (reference sequence). This CDR3 is CASSIWVISSYNEQFF.

This clonotype ranks as medium-sized in terms of frequency. The V and J genes are TRBV20-1 and TRBJ2-7; as DNA is missing, the TRBD2 call by TCRdb cannot be tested. Germline CDR1 is DFQATT and CDR2 is SNEGSKA (reference sequence). CDR3 size: 12 residues. CDR3: CSARGRPDEQYF.

Considering frequency, this clonotype is medium-sized (0.01 to 0.1%). This sequence joins TRBV27 and TRBJ2-3; absent DNA, TCRdb's TRBD2 call cannot be checked. The CDR3 covers 16 residues. Germline loops: CDR1 MNHEY, CDR2 SMNVEV (reference sequence). The CDR3 sequence is CASSSLLAGGRDTQYF.

This clonotype ranks as medium-sized in terms of frequency. The gene calls are TRBV29-1 and TRBJ2-1. This CDR3 region has 15 residues. Germline lookup yields CDR1 SQVTM and CDR2 ANQGSEA. The CDR3 loop reads CSVEIGSSSYNEQFF.

The chain joins TRBV14 to TRBJ2-5. The CDR3 length is 17 residues. CDR1 SGHDN and CDR2 FVKESK come from the germline V gene. The CDR3 here is CASSQDPAGSHQETQYF.